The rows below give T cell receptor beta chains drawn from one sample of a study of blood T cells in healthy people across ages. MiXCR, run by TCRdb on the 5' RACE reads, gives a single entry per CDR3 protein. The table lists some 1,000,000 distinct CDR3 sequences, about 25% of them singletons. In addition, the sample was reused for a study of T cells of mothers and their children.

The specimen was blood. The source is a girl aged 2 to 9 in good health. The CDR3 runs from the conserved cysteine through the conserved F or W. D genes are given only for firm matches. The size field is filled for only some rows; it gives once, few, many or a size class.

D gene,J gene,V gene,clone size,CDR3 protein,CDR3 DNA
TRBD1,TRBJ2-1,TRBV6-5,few,CASSARQGSYNEQFF,TGTGCCAGCAGTGCCCGACAGGGCTCCTACAATGAGCAGTTCTTC
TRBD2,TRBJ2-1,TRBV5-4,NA,CASSPAGTSRNEQFF,TGTGCCAGCAGCCCAGCCGGGACTAGCCGTAATGAGCAGTTCTTC
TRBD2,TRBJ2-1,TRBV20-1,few,CSAGGGAGGSSRMDEQFF,TGCAGTGCTGGGGGAGGAGCGGGAGGGTCTTCGCGGATGGATGAGCAGTTCTTC
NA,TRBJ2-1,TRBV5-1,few,CASSIKDTHNEQFF,TGCGCCAGCAGCATCAAGGACACTCACAATGAGCAGTTCTTC
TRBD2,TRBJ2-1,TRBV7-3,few,CASSKTSGGNNEQFF,TGTGCCAGCAGCAAGACTAGCGGGGGGAACAATGAGCAGTTCTTC
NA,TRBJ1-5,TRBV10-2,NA,CASSESGRGRSNQPQHF,TGCGCCAGCAGTGAGTCGGGACGGGGCAGGAGCAATCAGCCCCAGCATTTT
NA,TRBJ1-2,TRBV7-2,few,CASSYEQGREGYTF,TGTGCCAGCAGCTACGAGCAGGGGCGAGAAGGCTACACCTTC
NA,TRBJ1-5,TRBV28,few,CATIGVANQPQHF,TGTGCCACCATTGGGGTAGCAAATCAGCCCCAGCATTTT
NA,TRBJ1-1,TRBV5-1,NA,CASSLASGSDSFF,TGCGCCAGCAGCTTGGCCTCGGGGAGTGATTCTTTCTTT
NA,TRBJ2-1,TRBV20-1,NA,CSARYAIPDEQFF,TGCAGTGCTAGATACGCCATCCCCGATGAGCAGTTCTTC
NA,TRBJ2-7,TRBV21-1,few,CASSKALRDSMGYEQYF,TGTGCCAGCAGCAAAGCGCTCCGGGACAGTATGGGCTACGAGCAGTACTTC
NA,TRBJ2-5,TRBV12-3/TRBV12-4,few,CASRYGSLSETQYF,TGTGCCAGCAGATATGGGAGCCTCTCAGAGACCCAGTACTTC
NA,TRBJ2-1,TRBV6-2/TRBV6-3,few,CNPDGRIYNEQFF,TGCAACCCAGACGGCCGAATCTACAATGAGCAGTTCTTC
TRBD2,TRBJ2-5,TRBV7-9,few,CASSSPGGSKETQYF,TGTGCCAGCAGCTCCCCGGGCGGGAGCAAAGAGACCCAGTACTTC
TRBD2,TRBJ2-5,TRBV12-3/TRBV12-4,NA,CASSLMIAGAQETQYF,TGTGCCAGCAGTTTAATGATAGCGGGAGCCCAAGAGACCCAGTACTTC